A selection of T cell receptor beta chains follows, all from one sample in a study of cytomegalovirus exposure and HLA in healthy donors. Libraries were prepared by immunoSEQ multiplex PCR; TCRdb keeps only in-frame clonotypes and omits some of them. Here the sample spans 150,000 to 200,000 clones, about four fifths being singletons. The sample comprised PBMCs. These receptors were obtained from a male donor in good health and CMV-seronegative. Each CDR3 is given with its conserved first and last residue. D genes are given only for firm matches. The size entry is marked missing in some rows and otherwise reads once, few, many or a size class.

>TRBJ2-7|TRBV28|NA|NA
CASSRGLLAHEQYF
TGTGCCAGCAGCCGCGGACTATTGGCCCACGAGCAGTACTTC
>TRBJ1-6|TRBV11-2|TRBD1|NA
CASSLHRDRGFSPLHF
TGTGCCAGCAGCCTTCACCGGGACAGGGGTTTTTCACCCCTCCACTTT
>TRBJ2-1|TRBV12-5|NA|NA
CASGSQGYNEQFF
TGTGCTAGTGGTTCACAGGGATACAATGAGCAGTTCTTC
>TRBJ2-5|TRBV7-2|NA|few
CASSRSGETQYF
TGTGCCAGCAGCCGTTCGGGGGAGACCCAGTACTTC
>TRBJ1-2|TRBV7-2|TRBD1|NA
CASSLGTGSNYGYTF
TGTGCCAGCAGCTTAGGGACAGGGAGTAACTATGGCTACACCTTC
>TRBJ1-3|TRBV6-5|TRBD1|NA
CASSYRQGNGNTIYF
TGTGCCAGCAGTTACCGACAGGGAAACGGAAACACCATATATTTT
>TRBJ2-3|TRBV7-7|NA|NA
CASSPGPQSTDTQYF
TGTGCCAGCAGCCCAGGGCCACAAAGCACAGATACGCAGTATTTT
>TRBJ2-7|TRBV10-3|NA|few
CAISGAGASYEQYF
TGTGCCATCAGTGGAGCTGGGGCCTCCTACGAGCAGTACTTC
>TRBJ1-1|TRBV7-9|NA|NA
CASSLGGGDSTEAFF
TGTGCCAGCAGCTTAGGGGGAGGGGATAGCACTGAAGCTTTCTTT
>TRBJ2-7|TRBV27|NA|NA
CASSSFQRTYEQYF
TGTGCCAGCAGTTCCTTCCAGCGGACGTACGAGCAGTACTTC
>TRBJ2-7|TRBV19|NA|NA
CASSIRSRAEQYF
TGTGCCAGTAGTATCAGGTCGCGGGCCGAGCAGTACTTC
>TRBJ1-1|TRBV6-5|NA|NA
CASNLTPDGQGAFF
TGTGCCAGCAACCTAACTCCCGACGGGCAGGGAGCTTTCTTT
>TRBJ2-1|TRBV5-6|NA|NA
CASSLGSSLNEQFF
TGTGCCAGCAGCCTGGGTTCTAGCCTGAATGAGCAGTTCTTC
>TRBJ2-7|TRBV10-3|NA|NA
CAISQGNSYEQYF
TGTGCCATCAGTCAGGGCAACTCCTACGAGCAGTACTTC
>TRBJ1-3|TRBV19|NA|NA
CASSFLVSAGNTIYF
TGTGCCAGTAGTTTTTTGGTTTCGGCTGGAAACACCATATATTTT
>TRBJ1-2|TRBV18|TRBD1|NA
CASSIGQGTSYGYTF
TGTGCCAGCTCGATAGGACAGGGAACATCCTATGGCTACACCTTC
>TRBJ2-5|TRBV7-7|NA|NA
CASSYRRGQQETQYF
TGTGCCAGCAGCTACCGCCGTGGGCAGCAAGAGACCCAGTACTTC
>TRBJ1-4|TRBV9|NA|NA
CASSVAPTGREKLFF
TGTGCCAGCAGCGTAGCTCCCACAGGGCGGGAAAAACTGTTTTTT
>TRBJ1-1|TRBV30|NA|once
CAWSKTTANTEAFF
TGTGCCTGGAGCAAAACCACAGCGAACACTGAAGCTTTCTTT
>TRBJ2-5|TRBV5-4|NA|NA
CASSSGLTEGTQYF
TGTGCCAGCAGTTCGGGACTGACTGAGGGGACCCAGTACTTC
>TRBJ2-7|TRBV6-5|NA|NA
CASSSSSYEQYF
TGTGCCAGCAGTTCCAGTTCCTACGAGCAGTACTTC